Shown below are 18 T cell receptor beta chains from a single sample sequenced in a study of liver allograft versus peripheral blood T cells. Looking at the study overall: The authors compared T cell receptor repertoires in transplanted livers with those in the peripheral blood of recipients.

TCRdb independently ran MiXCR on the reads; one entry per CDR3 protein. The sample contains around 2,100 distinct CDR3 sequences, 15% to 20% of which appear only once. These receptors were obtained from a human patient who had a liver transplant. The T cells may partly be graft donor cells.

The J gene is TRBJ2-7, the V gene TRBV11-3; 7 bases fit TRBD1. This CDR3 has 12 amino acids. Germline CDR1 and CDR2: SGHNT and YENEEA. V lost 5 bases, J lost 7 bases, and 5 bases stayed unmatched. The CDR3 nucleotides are TGTGCCAGCAGCGGAACAGGGGTAGAGCAGTACTTC. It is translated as CASSGTGVEQYF.

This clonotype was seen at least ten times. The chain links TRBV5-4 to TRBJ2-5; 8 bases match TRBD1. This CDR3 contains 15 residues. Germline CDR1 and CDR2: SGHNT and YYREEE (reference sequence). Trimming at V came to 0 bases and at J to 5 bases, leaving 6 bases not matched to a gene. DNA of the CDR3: TGTGCCAGCAGCTTGGATGGACAGGGCTATGAGACCCAGTACTTC. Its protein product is CASSLDGQGYETQYF.

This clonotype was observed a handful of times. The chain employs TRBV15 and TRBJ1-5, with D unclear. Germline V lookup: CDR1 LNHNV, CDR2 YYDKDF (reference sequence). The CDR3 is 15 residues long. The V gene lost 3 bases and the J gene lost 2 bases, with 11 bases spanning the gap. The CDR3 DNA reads TGTGCCACCAGCAGCCGGCCCCGGGGCAATCAGCCCCAGCATTTT. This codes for CATSSRPRGNQPQHF.

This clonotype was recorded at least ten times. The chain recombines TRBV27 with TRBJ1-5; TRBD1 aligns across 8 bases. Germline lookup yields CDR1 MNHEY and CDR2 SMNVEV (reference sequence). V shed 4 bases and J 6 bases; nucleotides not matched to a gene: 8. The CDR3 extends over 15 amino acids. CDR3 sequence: CASSSDRDIIQPQHF. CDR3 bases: TGTGCCAGCAGTTCGGACAGGGATATTATTCAGCCCCAGCATTTT.

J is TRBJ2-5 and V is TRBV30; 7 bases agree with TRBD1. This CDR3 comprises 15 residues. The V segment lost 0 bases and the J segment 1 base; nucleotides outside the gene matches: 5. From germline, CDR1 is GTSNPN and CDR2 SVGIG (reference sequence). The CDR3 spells CAWSVWDSVQETQYF. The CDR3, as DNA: TGTGCCTGGAGTGTATGGGACAGCGTCCAAGAGACCCAGTACTTC.

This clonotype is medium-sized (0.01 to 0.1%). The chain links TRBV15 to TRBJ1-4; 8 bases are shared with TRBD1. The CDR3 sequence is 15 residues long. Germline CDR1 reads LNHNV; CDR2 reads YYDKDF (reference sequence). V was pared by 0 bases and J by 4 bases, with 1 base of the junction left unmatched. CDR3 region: CATSRETGGNEKLFF. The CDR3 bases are TGTGCCACCAGCAGAGAAACAGGGGGTAATGAAAAACTGTTTTTT.

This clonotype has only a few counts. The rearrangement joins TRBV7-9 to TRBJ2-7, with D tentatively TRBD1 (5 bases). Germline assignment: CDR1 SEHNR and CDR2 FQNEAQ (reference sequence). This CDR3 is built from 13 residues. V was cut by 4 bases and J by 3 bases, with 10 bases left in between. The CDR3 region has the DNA TGTGCCAGCAGCTGGTTTCAGGGCTACGAGCAGTACTTC. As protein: CASSWFQGYEQYF.

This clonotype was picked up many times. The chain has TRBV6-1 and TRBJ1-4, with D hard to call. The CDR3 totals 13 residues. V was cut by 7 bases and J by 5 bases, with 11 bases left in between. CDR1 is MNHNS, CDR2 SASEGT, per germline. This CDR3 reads CASINHINEKLFF. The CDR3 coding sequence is TGTGCCAGCATAAACCACATAAATGAAAAACTGTTTTTT.

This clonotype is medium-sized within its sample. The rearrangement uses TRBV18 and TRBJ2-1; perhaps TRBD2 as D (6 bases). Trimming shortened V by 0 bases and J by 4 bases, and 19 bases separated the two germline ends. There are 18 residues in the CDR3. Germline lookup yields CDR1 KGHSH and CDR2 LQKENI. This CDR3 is CASSPPEGVSRHYNEQFF. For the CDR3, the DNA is TGTGCCAGCTCACCACCGGAGGGTGTTTCCCGACATTACAATGAGCAGTTCTTC.

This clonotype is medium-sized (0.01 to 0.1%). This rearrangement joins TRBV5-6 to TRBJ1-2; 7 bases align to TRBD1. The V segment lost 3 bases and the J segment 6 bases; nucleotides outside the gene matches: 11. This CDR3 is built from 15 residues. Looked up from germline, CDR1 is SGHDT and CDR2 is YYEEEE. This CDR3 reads CASSWWTGVFDGYTF. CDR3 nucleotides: TGTGCCAGCAGCTGGTGGACAGGAGTATTCGATGGCTACACCTTC.

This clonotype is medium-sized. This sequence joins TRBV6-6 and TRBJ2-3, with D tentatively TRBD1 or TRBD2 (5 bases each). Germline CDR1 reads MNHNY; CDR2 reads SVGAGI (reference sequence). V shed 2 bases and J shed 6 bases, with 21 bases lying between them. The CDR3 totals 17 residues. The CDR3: CASSYGGYAGDGDTQYF. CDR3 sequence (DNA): TGTGCCAGCAGTTACGGGGGATATGCGGGCGATGGGGATACGCAGTATTTT.

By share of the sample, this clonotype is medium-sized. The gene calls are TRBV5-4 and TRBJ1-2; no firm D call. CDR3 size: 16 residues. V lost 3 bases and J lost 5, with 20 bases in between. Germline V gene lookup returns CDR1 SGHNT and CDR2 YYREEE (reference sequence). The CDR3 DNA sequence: TGTGCCAGCAGCTCCCTCTTGGAGAGTCCATTGTATGGCTACACCTTC. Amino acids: CASSSLLESPLYGYTF.

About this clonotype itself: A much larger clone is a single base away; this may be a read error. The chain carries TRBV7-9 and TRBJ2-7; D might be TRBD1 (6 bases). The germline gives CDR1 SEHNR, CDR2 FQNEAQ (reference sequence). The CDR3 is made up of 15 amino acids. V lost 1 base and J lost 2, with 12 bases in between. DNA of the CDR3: TGTGCCAGCAGCTTAGGGACAGCTTTCGCCTACGAGCAGTACTTC. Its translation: CASSLGTAFAYEQYF.

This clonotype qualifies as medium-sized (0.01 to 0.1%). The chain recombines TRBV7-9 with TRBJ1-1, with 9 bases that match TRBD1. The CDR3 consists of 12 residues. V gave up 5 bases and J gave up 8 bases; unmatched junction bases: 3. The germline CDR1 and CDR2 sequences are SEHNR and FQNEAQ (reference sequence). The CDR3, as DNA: TGTGCCAGCAGCAACGGACAGGGGGAAGCTTTCTTT. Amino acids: CASSNGQGEAFF.

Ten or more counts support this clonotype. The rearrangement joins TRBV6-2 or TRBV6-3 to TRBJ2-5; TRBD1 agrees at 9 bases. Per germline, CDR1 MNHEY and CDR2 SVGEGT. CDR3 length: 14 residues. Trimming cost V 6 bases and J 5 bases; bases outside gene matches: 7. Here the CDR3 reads CASSRGQGYETQYF. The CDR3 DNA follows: TGTGCCAGCAGCCGGGGACAGGGATACGAGACCCAGTACTTC.

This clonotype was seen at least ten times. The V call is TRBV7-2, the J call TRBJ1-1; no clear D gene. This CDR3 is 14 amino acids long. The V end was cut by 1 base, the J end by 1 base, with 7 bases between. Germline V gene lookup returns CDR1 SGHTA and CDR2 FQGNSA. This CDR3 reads CASSLGGWNTEAFF. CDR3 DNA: TGTGCCAGCAGCTTAGGGGGTTGGAACACTGAAGCTTTCTTT.

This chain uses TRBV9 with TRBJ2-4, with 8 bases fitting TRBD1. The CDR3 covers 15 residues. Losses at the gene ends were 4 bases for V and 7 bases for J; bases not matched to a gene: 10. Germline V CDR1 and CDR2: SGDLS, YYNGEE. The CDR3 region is CASSPDRGLGNIQYF. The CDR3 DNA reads TGTGCCAGCAGCCCCGACAGGGGCCTGGGGAACATTCAGTACTTC.

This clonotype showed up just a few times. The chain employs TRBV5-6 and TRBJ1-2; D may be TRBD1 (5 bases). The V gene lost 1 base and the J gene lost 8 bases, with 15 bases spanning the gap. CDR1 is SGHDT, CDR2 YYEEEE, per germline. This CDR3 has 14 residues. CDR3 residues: CASSLSFTGQGYTF. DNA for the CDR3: TGTGCCAGCAGCTTGTCGTTCACAGGCCAAGGCTACACCTTC. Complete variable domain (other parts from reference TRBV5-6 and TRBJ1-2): DAGVTQSPTHLIKTRGQQVTLRCSPKSGHDTVSWYQQALGQGPQFIFQYYEEEERQRGNFPDRFSGHQFPNYSSELNVNALLLGDSALYLCASSLSFTGQGYTFGSGTRLTVV.